This is a list of T cell receptor beta chains from one sample in a study of beta chain features in type 1 diabetes. Sequencing was performed with immunoSEQ multiplex PCR; in TCRdb, only in-frame clones are kept and a portion is missing. The profile shows 120,000 to 150,000 clones, 9% to 10% of them singletons. The specimen sequenced was central memory CD4+ T cells from blood. The receptors come from a woman aged 40 to 50 in good health. Each CDR3 is given with its conserved first and last residue. D genes are given only for firm matches. Not all rows give a size; the values are once, few, many and, for expanded clones, a class.

v_call: TRBV5-1; j_call: TRBJ1-2; d_call: TRBD1; clone_size: few; cdr3_nt: TGCGCCAGCAGTTCGACAGGGGCCGGAGACTATGGCTACACCTTC; cdr3_aa: CASSSTGAGDYGYTF
v_call: TRBV28; j_call: TRBJ2-3; d_call: TRBD1; clone_size: many; cdr3_nt: TGTGCCAGCAGTTTGGGACAGGGTGCAGATACGCAGTATTTT; cdr3_aa: CASSLGQGADTQYF
v_call: TRBV29-1; j_call: TRBJ1-1; d_call: NA; clone_size: NA; cdr3_nt: TGCAGCGTTTTGGACCCTCTAGGGGACACTGAAGCTTTCTTT; cdr3_aa: CSVLDPLGDTEAFF
v_call: TRBV29-1; j_call: TRBJ2-7; d_call: NA; clone_size: many; cdr3_nt: TGCAGCGGAAAGGGGCCTTCCTACGAGCAGTACTTC; cdr3_aa: CSGKGPSYEQYF
v_call: TRBV5-1; j_call: TRBJ2-1; d_call: NA; clone_size: NA; cdr3_nt: TGCGCCAGCACCTCGGGAGTCCGCAATGAGCAGTTCTTC; cdr3_aa: CASTSGVRNEQFF
v_call: TRBV13; j_call: TRBJ1-5; d_call: NA; clone_size: few; cdr3_nt: TGTGCCAGCAGCTTAGACAGCGAGGGTCAGCCCCAGCATTTT; cdr3_aa: CASSLDSEGQPQHF
v_call: TRBV7-9; j_call: TRBJ1-2; d_call: NA; clone_size: NA; cdr3_nt: TGTGCCAGCAGCTTGGACAGAGTACCCCCTGGCTACACCTTC; cdr3_aa: CASSLDRVPPGYTF
v_call: TRBV5-1; j_call: TRBJ1-1; d_call: NA; clone_size: few; cdr3_nt: TGCGCCAGCAGCTTGGAGTCACTTACTGAAGCTTTCTTT; cdr3_aa: CASSLESLTEAFF
v_call: TRBV18; j_call: TRBJ2-7; d_call: NA; clone_size: few; cdr3_nt: TGTGCCAGCTCACCACAAGGGGGTGACGAGCAGTACTTC; cdr3_aa: CASSPQGGDEQYF
v_call: TRBV7-2; j_call: TRBJ1-2; d_call: TRBD1; clone_size: few; cdr3_nt: TGTGCCAGCAGCCCTCGACAGGGAAACATTAACTATGGCTACACCTTC; cdr3_aa: CASSPRQGNINYGYTF
v_call: TRBV4-1; j_call: TRBJ2-1; d_call: TRBD2; clone_size: few; cdr3_nt: TGCGCCAGCAGCCGCACTAGCGGGGTTCGGAATGAGCAGTTCTTC; cdr3_aa: CASSRTSGVRNEQFF
v_call: TRBV6-1; j_call: TRBJ2-1; d_call: NA; clone_size: NA; cdr3_nt: TGTGCCAGCAGTGAAGTCCGCGGGGACAATGAGCAGTTCTTC; cdr3_aa: CASSEVRGDNEQFF
v_call: TRBV7-2; j_call: TRBJ2-3; d_call: TRBD2; clone_size: many; cdr3_nt: TGTGCCAGCAGCGAAACTAGCGGGGGGGCCAGAGATACGCAGTATTTT; cdr3_aa: CASSETSGGARDTQYF
v_call: TRBV15; j_call: TRBJ2-3; d_call: NA; clone_size: NA; cdr3_nt: TGTGCCACCAGCAGAGATGGCGCAGGGTATCAAGATACGCAGTATTTT; cdr3_aa: CATSRDGAGYQDTQYF
v_call: TRBV11-2; j_call: TRBJ2-1; d_call: TRBD2; clone_size: NA; cdr3_nt: TGTGCCAGCAGCTCGACAGGACTAGCGGGGGGCTATGAGCAGTTCTTC; cdr3_aa: CASSSTGLAGGYEQFF
v_call: TRBV7-6; j_call: TRBJ2-1; d_call: NA; clone_size: NA; cdr3_nt: TGTGCCAGCAGCTTAGGGTGGCGCGGGGCGGCCTACAATGAGCAGTTCTTC; cdr3_aa: CASSLGWRGAAYNEQFF
v_call: TRBV7-2; j_call: TRBJ1-1; d_call: NA; clone_size: many; cdr3_nt: TGTGCCAGCAGCTTAGCGGGAGGGCCATCGGAAGCTTTCTTT; cdr3_aa: CASSLAGGPSEAFF
v_call: TRBV19; j_call: TRBJ2-7; d_call: TRBD1; clone_size: many; cdr3_nt: TGTGCCAGTAGATCTACAGGGGGCTACGAGCAGTACTTC; cdr3_aa: CASRSTGGYEQYF
v_call: TRBV11-3; j_call: TRBJ2-5; d_call: TRBD2; clone_size: few; cdr3_nt: TGTGCCAGCAGCTTAACCGGCGGTAGCGGGGTGGAGACCCAGTACTTC; cdr3_aa: CASSLTGGSGVETQYF
v_call: TRBV7-9; j_call: TRBJ1-1; d_call: NA; clone_size: few; cdr3_nt: TGTGCAGGGGACACTGAAGCTTTCTTT; cdr3_aa: CAGDTEAFF
v_call: TRBV15; j_call: TRBJ1-5; d_call: TRBD1; clone_size: few; cdr3_nt: TGTGCCACCAGCAGAGATGGACAGGGTCATCAGCCCCAGCATTTT; cdr3_aa: CATSRDGQGHQPQHF
v_call: TRBV28; j_call: TRBJ2-7; d_call: NA; clone_size: few; cdr3_nt: TGTGCCAGCAGTTTAGGAGGCCTAGAGCAGTACTTC; cdr3_aa: CASSLGGLEQYF
v_call: TRBV9; j_call: TRBJ1-1; d_call: NA; clone_size: NA; cdr3_nt: TGTGCCAGCAGCGGCCGGGAGTACACTGAAGCTTTCTTT; cdr3_aa: CASSGREYTEAFF
v_call: TRBV9; j_call: TRBJ2-3; d_call: TRBD2; clone_size: few; cdr3_nt: TGTGCCAGCAGCGTCGGGACTAGCAGCACAGATACGCAGTATTTT; cdr3_aa: CASSVGTSSTDTQYF
v_call: TRBV5-1; j_call: TRBJ1-4; d_call: TRBD1; clone_size: NA; cdr3_nt: TGCGCCAGCAGCATACAGGGGGCAGATGAAAAACTGTTTTTT; cdr3_aa: CASSIQGADEKLFF
v_call: TRBV5-6; j_call: TRBJ2-7; d_call: NA; clone_size: NA; cdr3_nt: TGTGCCAGCAGAATTCACAGGGGGGGCAGGGCACACGAGCAGTACTTC; cdr3_aa: CASRIHRGGRAHEQYF
v_call: TRBV7-9; j_call: TRBJ2-3; d_call: TRBD2; clone_size: few; cdr3_nt: TGTGCCAGCAGCCGTGGGGTAGCGGGGGGCACAGATACGCAGTATTTT; cdr3_aa: CASSRGVAGGTDTQYF
v_call: TRBV11-2; j_call: TRBJ2-7; d_call: TRBD1; clone_size: NA; cdr3_nt: TGTGCCAGCAGCTTTGGGGTGAGGATAGGGGGCTCCGAGCAGTACTTC; cdr3_aa: CASSFGVRIGGSEQYF
v_call: TRBV5-1; j_call: TRBJ2-5; d_call: TRBD2; clone_size: few; cdr3_nt: TGCGCCAGCAGCTTGGGGACTAGCGGGGAAGAGACCCAGTACTTC; cdr3_aa: CASSLGTSGEETQYF
v_call: TRBV5-6; j_call: TRBJ2-6; d_call: TRBD1; clone_size: NA; cdr3_nt: TGTGCCAGCAGCTCCCTGGACAGGGGGCTCGGGGCCAACGTCCTGACTTTC; cdr3_aa: CASSSLDRGLGANVLTF
v_call: TRBV2; j_call: TRBJ1-1; d_call: NA; clone_size: NA; cdr3_nt: TGTGCCAGCAGTGTTCCGGGGGGGGCTGAAGCTTTCTTT; cdr3_aa: CASSVPGGAEAFF
v_call: TRBV5-4; j_call: TRBJ2-1; d_call: NA; clone_size: few; cdr3_nt: TGTGCCAGCAGCTTGGACAGGGATTATCCGTTCTTC; cdr3_aa: CASSLDRDYPFF
v_call: TRBV21-1; j_call: TRBJ2-1; d_call: NA; clone_size: few; cdr3_nt: TGTGCCAGCAGCAAAGCGAGGAGGCGGAATGAGCAGTTCTTC; cdr3_aa: CASSKARRRNEQFF
v_call: TRBV4-1; j_call: TRBJ1-6; d_call: TRBD1; clone_size: few; cdr3_nt: TGCGCCAGCAGCCAAGGGACAGGGGGCCCTTCACCCCTCCACTTT; cdr3_aa: CASSQGTGGPSPLHF
v_call: TRBV27; j_call: TRBJ1-1; d_call: TRBD1; clone_size: NA; cdr3_nt: TGTGCCAGCAGTCCGGGACAGGGCTGGAGGTTCGAAGACACTGAAGCTTTCTTT; cdr3_aa: CASSPGQGWRFEDTEAFF
v_call: TRBV6-5; j_call: TRBJ2-7; d_call: TRBD1; clone_size: few; cdr3_nt: TGTGCCAGCAGCTACGGACCGGGACAGGGATCCTACGAGCAGTACTTC; cdr3_aa: CASSYGPGQGSYEQYF
v_call: TRBV18; j_call: TRBJ1-4; d_call: NA; clone_size: NA; cdr3_nt: TGTGCCAGCTCACCACCTAATCGGGAAAATGAAAAACTGTTTTTT; cdr3_aa: CASSPPNRENEKLFF
v_call: TRBV5-1; j_call: TRBJ2-3; d_call: TRBD2; clone_size: NA; cdr3_nt: TGCGCCAGCAGCTTAGGTAGCGGGAGACTATCTAGCACAGATACGCAGTATTTT; cdr3_aa: CASSLGSGRLSSTDTQYF
v_call: TRBV7-9; j_call: TRBJ2-2; d_call: NA; clone_size: NA; cdr3_nt: TGTGCCAGCAGCCCCATGTTGGGTAGCGGAAACACCGGGGAGCTGTTTTTT; cdr3_aa: CASSPMLGSGNTGELFF
v_call: TRBV5-1; j_call: TRBJ2-1; d_call: TRBD2; clone_size: NA; cdr3_nt: TGCGCCAGCAGCTCGGGACTAGCGGGCCAGATCAATGAGCAGTTCTTC; cdr3_aa: CASSSGLAGQINEQFF
v_call: TRBV5-1; j_call: TRBJ2-3; d_call: NA; clone_size: NA; cdr3_nt: TGCGCCAGCAGAGTACTTCTCGGGGGTGGAGATACGCAGTATTTT; cdr3_aa: CASRVLLGGGDTQYF
v_call: TRBV7-2; j_call: TRBJ1-2; d_call: NA; clone_size: few; cdr3_nt: TGTGCCAGCAGCCCCGGGGCTAACTATGGCTACACCTTC; cdr3_aa: CASSPGANYGYTF
v_call: TRBV7-2; j_call: TRBJ2-2; d_call: TRBD1; clone_size: NA; cdr3_nt: TGTGCCAGCAGGGGACAGGGGGCCGTGAACACCGGGGAGCTGTTTTTT; cdr3_aa: CASRGQGAVNTGELFF
v_call: TRBV5-6; j_call: TRBJ1-1; d_call: NA; clone_size: many; cdr3_nt: TGTGCCAGCAGCGATAAGCTCTCCGGGAACGGGGTGAACACTGAAGCTTTCTTT; cdr3_aa: CASSDKLSGNGVNTEAFF
v_call: TRBV5-1; j_call: TRBJ2-5; d_call: NA; clone_size: NA; cdr3_nt: TGCGCCAGCAGCTTGGAGGCTAGCTCCAGCTTGGTGACCCAGTACTTC; cdr3_aa: CASSLEASSSLVTQYF
v_call: TRBV4-3; j_call: TRBJ2-5; d_call: TRBD1; clone_size: NA; cdr3_nt: TGCGCCAGCAGCCTATGGACAGGCGACCAAGAGACCCAGTACTTC; cdr3_aa: CASSLWTGDQETQYF
v_call: TRBV2; j_call: TRBJ1-4; d_call: TRBD1; clone_size: few; cdr3_nt: TGTGCCAGCAGTCCCAACAGGGGTCGTAATGAAAAACTGTTTTTT; cdr3_aa: CASSPNRGRNEKLFF
v_call: TRBV10-1; j_call: TRBJ1-1; d_call: TRBD1; clone_size: NA; cdr3_nt: TGCGCCAGCAGTGGCCGGACAGGGACCACTGAAGCTTTCTTT; cdr3_aa: CASSGRTGTTEAFF
v_call: TRBV2; j_call: TRBJ2-3; d_call: TRBD2; clone_size: few; cdr3_nt: TGTGCCAGCAGTGAAGCGCTGGCTAGCGGATCTACGCAGTATTTT; cdr3_aa: CASSEALASGSTQYF
v_call: TRBV11-2; j_call: TRBJ1-6; d_call: NA; clone_size: few; cdr3_nt: TGTGCCAGCAGCTTAGACCAGGGTTCACCCCTCCACTTT; cdr3_aa: CASSLDQGSPLHF
v_call: TRBV5-1; j_call: TRBJ2-1; d_call: NA; clone_size: NA; cdr3_nt: TGCGCCAGCAGCCCGGCAGGGAACAATGAGCAGTTCTTC; cdr3_aa: CASSPAGNNEQFF
v_call: TRBV9; j_call: TRBJ2-3; d_call: TRBD2; clone_size: few; cdr3_nt: TGTGCCAGCAGCTTAACACTAGCGGGGACAGATACGCAGTATTTT; cdr3_aa: CASSLTLAGTDTQYF
v_call: TRBV7-2; j_call: TRBJ2-7; d_call: TRBD1; clone_size: few; cdr3_nt: TGTGCCAGCAGCTTTTCGGGACAGGGGGCTTCCGAGCAGTACTTC; cdr3_aa: CASSFSGQGASEQYF
v_call: TRBV5-1; j_call: TRBJ2-5; d_call: NA; clone_size: NA; cdr3_nt: TGCGCCAGCAGCCCGCGGGACGGACAAGAGACCCAGTACTTC; cdr3_aa: CASSPRDGQETQYF
v_call: TRBV18; j_call: TRBJ1-2; d_call: TRBD1; clone_size: NA; cdr3_nt: TGTGCCAGCTCACCAAGGGACAGGGACTATGGCTACACCTTC; cdr3_aa: CASSPRDRDYGYTF